Following are 3 T cell receptor beta chains from one sample sequenced in a study of tumor-infiltrating lymphocytes in primary liver carcinoma. Reverse transcription of around 0.45 ug total RNA with a constant-region primer produced TCR beta cDNA. The TCR beta library was amplified through three nested multiplex PCR rounds in a modified ARM-PCR procedure. Primers for the first two PCR rounds were TRBV1-TRBV30 forward primers and a C-beta reverse primer (around 11 cycles per round). TCRdb independently ran MiXCR on the multiplex PCR reads; one entry per CDR3 protein. The sample includes around 330,000 distinct CDR3 sequences, over 55% seen only once; the top ten take roughly 9%. Researchers drew blood RNA from unsorted whole blood and extracted germline DNA as well. The sequenced material came from peripheral blood. These receptors originate from a man between 35 and 55 years old with primary liver carcinoma and hepatitis B virus infection.

The CDR3: CASIPEVGLTDTQYF. CDR3 bases: TGCGCCAGCATCCCGGAGGTGGGCCTCACAGATACGCAGTATTTT. V usage is TRBV5-1 and J usage is TRBJ2-3, with a weak D call TRBD2 (5 bases). Germline V gives CDR1 SGHRS, CDR2 YFSETQ. V lost 6 bases to trimming and J lost 2 bases, with 16 bases between them. This CDR3 is built from 15 residues.

This clonotype came up once. A much larger clone differs from this one at a single base, so this may be a read error. CDR3 DNA sequence: TGTGCTAGTGGTATGGGACTAGCTCGCAATGAGCAGTTCTTC. Residues: CASGMGLARNEQFF. This chain links TRBV12-5 with TRBJ2-1; 9 nucleotides line up with TRBD2. J was trimmed by 6 bases and V by 5 bases; bases with no gene match: 5. This CDR3 is built from 14 residues. Germline V gives CDR1 LGHNT, CDR2 FRNRAP.

V gene TRBV29-1 combines with J gene TRBJ2-5; possibly TRBD1 or TRBD2 for D (5 bases each). The CDR3 runs 14 residues. The germline V and J ends were trimmed by 2 bases and 9 bases, with 19 bases remaining between them. Germline-derived CDR1 and CDR2 are SQVTM and ANQGSEA. The CDR3 DNA follows: TGCAGCGTTGAATTAGAGGGGAGTGGGGCGGCCCAGTACTTC. It specifies CSVELEGSGAAQYF.